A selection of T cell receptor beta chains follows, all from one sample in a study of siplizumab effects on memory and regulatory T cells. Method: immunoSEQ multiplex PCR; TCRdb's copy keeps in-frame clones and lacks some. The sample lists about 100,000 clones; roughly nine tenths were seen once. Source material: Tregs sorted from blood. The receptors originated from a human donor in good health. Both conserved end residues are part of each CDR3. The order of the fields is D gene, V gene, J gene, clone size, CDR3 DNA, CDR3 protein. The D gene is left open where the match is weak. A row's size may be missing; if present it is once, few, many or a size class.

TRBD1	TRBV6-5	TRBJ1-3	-	TGTGCCAGCAGTTTACAGGGGCTCGGAAACACCATATATTTT	CASSLQGLGNTIYF
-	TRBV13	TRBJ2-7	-	TGTGCCAGCAGCCATGTTACGGCCCGCAGGCAGTACTTC	CASSHVTARRQYF
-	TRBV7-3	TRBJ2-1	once	TGTGCCAGCAGTCCTACCGGGACGGGAACCTACAATGAGCAGTTCTTC	CASSPTGTGTYNEQFF
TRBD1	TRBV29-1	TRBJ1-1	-	TGCAGCGTTGAACGCAGGGGGGGGGATGAAGCTTTCTTT	CSVERRGGDEAFF
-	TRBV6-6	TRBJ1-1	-	TGTGCCAGCAGTTACTTAAGCGCGAACACTGAAGCTTTCTTT	CASSYLSANTEAFF
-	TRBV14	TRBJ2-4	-	TGTGCCAGCAGCCAAGCCTCAGCCCTACTAGCCAAAAACATTCAGTACTTC	CASSQASALLAKNIQYF
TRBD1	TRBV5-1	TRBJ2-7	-	TGCGCCAGCAGCACCAGACAGGGGGCGATATACGAGCAGTACTTC	CASSTRQGAIYEQYF
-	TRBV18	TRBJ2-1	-	TGTGCCAGCTCACCAAGCCGAGGATTCGAGCAGTTCTTC	CASSPSRGFEQFF
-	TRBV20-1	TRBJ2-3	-	TGCAGTGCTAACACAGATACGCAGTATTTT	CSANTDTQYF
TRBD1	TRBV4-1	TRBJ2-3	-	TGCGCCAGCAGCCAGGGCAGGGGGCGCACAGATACGCAGTATTTT	CASSQGRGRTDTQYF
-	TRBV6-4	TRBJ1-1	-	TGTGCCAGCAGTGACTCGTCCCAGGGGACTGAAGCTTTCTTT	CASSDSSQGTEAFF
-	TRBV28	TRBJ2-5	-	TGTGCCAGCAGTCGAACAGGGATCGGAGAGACCCAGTACTTC	CASSRTGIGETQYF
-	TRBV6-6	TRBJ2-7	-	TGTGCCAGCAGTTCCTCTTCCTACGAGCAGTACTTC	CASSSSSYEQYF
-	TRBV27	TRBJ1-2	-	TGTGCCAGCAGACCTACAGGCCTCAACTATGGCTACACCTTC	CASRPTGLNYGYTF
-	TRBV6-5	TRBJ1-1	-	TGTGCCGGCAGTTACCAAACGGGAGGGGGGCCTGAAGCTTTCTTT	CAGSYQTGGGPEAFF
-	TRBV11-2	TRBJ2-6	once	TGTGCCAGCAGCTTGAGCTTCGGTGGGGCCAACGTCCTGACTTTC	CASSLSFGGANVLTF
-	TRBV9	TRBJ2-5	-	TGTGCCAGCAGCCGGAGACCCCAGGGGGGGTCTGGGACCCAGTACTTC	CASSRRPQGGSGTQYF
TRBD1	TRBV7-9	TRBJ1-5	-	TGTGCCAGCAGCTCTTCAGGGGGCGCGGGACTCAATCAGCCCCAGCATTTT	CASSSSGGAGLNQPQHF
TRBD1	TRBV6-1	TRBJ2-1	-	TGTGCCAGCAGTGACAGGGGGCTCAGGGATGAGCAGTTCTTC	CASSDRGLRDEQFF
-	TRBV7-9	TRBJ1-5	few	TGTGCCAGCAGCTGGGGCAATCAGCCCCAGCATTTT	CASSWGNQPQHF
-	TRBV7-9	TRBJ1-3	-	TGTGCCAGCAGCGTTGGACAGCACTCTGGAAACACCATATATTTT	CASSVGQHSGNTIYF
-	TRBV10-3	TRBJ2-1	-	TGTGCCATCAGTGGGGGAAATTCTAAGGTCAATGAGCAGTTCTTC	CAISGGNSKVNEQFF
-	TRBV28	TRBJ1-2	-	TGTGCCAGCAGCCCCGGGACTCCTTATAACTATGGCTACACCTTC	CASSPGTPYNYGYTF
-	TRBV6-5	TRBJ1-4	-	TGTGCCAGTAGGTGGGGCATCGATGAAAAACTGTTTTTT	CASRWGIDEKLFF
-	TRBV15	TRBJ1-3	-	TGTGCCACCAGCAGAGATCGAAGAAGGACAGCGAACTCTGGAAACACCATATATTTT	CATSRDRRRTANSGNTIYF
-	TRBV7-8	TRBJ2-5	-	TGTGCCAGCAGCTCGGGCCTCGGGGAGACCCAGTACTTC	CASSSGLGETQYF
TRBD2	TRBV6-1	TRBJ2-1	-	TGTGCCAGCAGTCTAGCGGGAAGCTCCTACAATGAGCAGTTCTTC	CASSLAGSSYNEQFF
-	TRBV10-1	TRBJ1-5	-	TGCGCCAGCCTAGCCGGGACCCGAGGAGGGAGCAATCAGCCCCAGCATTTT	CASLAGTRGGSNQPQHF
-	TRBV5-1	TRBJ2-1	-	TGCGCCAGCAGCCTTGGCGGCGGGTCAAACAATGAGCAGTTCTTC	CASSLGGGSNNEQFF
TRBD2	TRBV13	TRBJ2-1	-	TGTGCCAGCAGCTTTACTAGCGGGAACGGATTTGACAATGAGCAGTTCTTC	CASSFTSGNGFDNEQFF
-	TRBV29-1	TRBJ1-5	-	TGCAGCGTTGTATGGGGGTGGAATCAGCCCCAGCATTTT	CSVVWGWNQPQHF
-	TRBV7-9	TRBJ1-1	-	TGTGCCAGCAGCTTAGCGAGGACATCGGGGACTGAAGCTTTCTTT	CASSLARTSGTEAFF
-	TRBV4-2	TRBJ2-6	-	TGTGCCAGCAGCCAAGATATGGGGACGGGAGCTGCTGGGGCCAACGTCCTGACTTTC	CASSQDMGTGAAGANVLTF
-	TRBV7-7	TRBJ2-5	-	TGTGCTAGCAGCTTAGGGAGGCAAGGTCAGGAGACCCAGTACTTC	CASSLGRQGQETQYF
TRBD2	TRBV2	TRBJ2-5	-	TGTGCCAGCGTGACTAGCGTCCCTGGGGGGACCCAGTACTTC	CASVTSVPGGTQYF
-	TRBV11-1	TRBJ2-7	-	TGTGCCAGCACCTTAGCGGCGGGCTCCTACGAGCAGTACTTC	CASTLAAGSYEQYF
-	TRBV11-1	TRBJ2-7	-	TGTGCCAGCAGCTCAGACACCTCCGCCTACGAGCAGTACTTC	CASSSDTSAYEQYF
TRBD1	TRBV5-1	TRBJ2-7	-	TGCGCCAGCAGCTTAAGGACAGGGGACGAGCAGTACTTC	CASSLRTGDEQYF
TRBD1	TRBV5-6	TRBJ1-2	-	TGTGCCAGCAGCTTGGTCGGACAGGGAACTTTAGGCTACACCTTC	CASSLVGQGTLGYTF
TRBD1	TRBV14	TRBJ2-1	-	TGTGCCAGCAGCCCCTGGACAGGTAGCTCCTACAATGAGCAGTTCTTC	CASSPWTGSSYNEQFF
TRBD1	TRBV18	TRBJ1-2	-	TGTGCCAGCTCAGACGGGACAGGGGGCATGGGCTATGGCTACACCTTC	CASSDGTGGMGYGYTF
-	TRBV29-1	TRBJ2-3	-	TGCAGCGTTGAAGACAGCTTCACAGATACGCAGTATTTT	CSVEDSFTDTQYF
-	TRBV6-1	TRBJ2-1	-	TGTGCCAGCAGTGAACAGCTACTCACTAGATACAATGAGCAGTTCTTC	CASSEQLLTRYNEQFF
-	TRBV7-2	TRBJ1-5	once	TGTGCCAGCAGCTTAGGGCGGGGAGGTCAGCCCCAGCATTTT	CASSLGRGGQPQHF
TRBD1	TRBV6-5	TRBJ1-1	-	TGTGCCAGCAGTTCATCACAGGGGAGAGCTTTCTTT	CASSSSQGRAFF
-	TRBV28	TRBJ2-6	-	TGTGCCAGCAGTTCACGGATGGGGGGAAACCCTTCTGGGGCCAACGTCCTGACTTTC	CASSSRMGGNPSGANVLTF
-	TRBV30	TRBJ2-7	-	TGTGCCTGGAGGGCGGGGACCAACTACGAGCAGTACTTC	CAWRAGTNYEQYF
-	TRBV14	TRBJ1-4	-	TGTGCCAGCAGCCAAGAAGGGACTTATGGAAAACTGTTTTTT	CASSQEGTYGKLFF
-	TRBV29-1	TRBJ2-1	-	TGCAGCGTTGAACTGCTGATCGGAGGGTACAATGAGCAGTTCTTC	CSVELLIGGYNEQFF
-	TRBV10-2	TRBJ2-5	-	TGCGCCAGCCGTAGTAGCCAAGAGACCCAGTACTTC	CASRSSQETQYF
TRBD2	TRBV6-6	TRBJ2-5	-	TGTGCCAGCAGTTCCTTAGCGGGAAGGTCGGCCCAGTACTTC	CASSSLAGRSAQYF